What follows are 30 T cell receptor beta chains derived from one specimen sequenced in a study of sequential checkpoint blockade in melanoma. Treatment meaning: randomized to nivolumab then ipilimumab (arm A) or the reverse (arm B). The assay was immunoSEQ multiplex PCR, and TCRdb's table has in-frame clones only and misses some. This table has over 30,000 clones, about 83% appearing once. Sequences were derived from CD8+ T cells sorted from blood (inferred from file names), sampled from a patient given nivolumab and ipilimumab in sequence. The receptor set was obtained from a human donor with melanoma.

This clone was counted a single time. J is TRBJ2-1 and V is TRBV6-5; TRBD1 matches at 8 bases. There are 13 residues in the CDR3. Per the germline V gene, CDR1 is MNHEY and CDR2 is SVGAGI. V was clipped by 4 bases and J by 6 bases; unmatched bases: 2. The CDR3 coding sequence is TGTGCCAGCAGTTTCGGGACAGGCAATGAGCAGTTCTTC. Translating it yields CASSFGTGNEQFF.

This clone was observed a single time. The V call is TRBV14, the J call TRBJ1-2; 7 bases agree with TRBD1. V was clipped by 0 bases and J by 8 bases; unmatched bases: 15. CDR3 length: 17 amino acids. From germline, CDR1 is SGHDN and CDR2 FVKESK. In DNA, the CDR3 is TGTGCCAGCAGCCAAGAATATGTATGGACAGGCTCTATCGGCTACACCTTC. Amino acid sequence: CASSQEYVWTGSIGYTF. Looking up the rest from reference TRBV14 and TRBJ1-2 gives the full variable domain: EAGVTQFPSHSVIEKGQTVTLRCDPISGHDNLYWYRRVMGKEIKFLLHFVKESKQDESGMPNNRFLAERTGGTYSTLKVQPAELEDSGVYFCASSQEYVWTGSIGYTFGSGTRLTVV.

V gene TRBV19 combines with J gene TRBJ2-7; 7 bases match TRBD1. Germline lookup yields CDR1 LNHDA and CDR2 SQIVND (reference sequence). V shed 4 bases, J shed 0 bases, and the junction held 6 bases outside the gene matches. This CDR3 spans 15 amino acids. CDR3: CASSNPTGNSYEQYF. CDR3 coding DNA: TGTGCCAGTAGTAACCCGACAGGGAACTCCTACGAGCAGTACTTC.

This chain joins TRBV6-5 and TRBJ1-5; 7 bases line up with TRBD1. The trim removed 6 bases at V and 6 bases at J, leaving 8 bases unmatched. The CDR3 has 14 amino acids. Germline V gene data show CDR1 as MNHEY and CDR2 as SVGAGI. CDR3 coding DNA: TGTGCCAGCAGCCCCGACAGGGCGGGTCAGCCCCAGCATTTT. It translates to CASSPDRAGQPQHF.

The J gene is TRBJ1-1, the V gene TRBV5-6; 7 bases are a match to TRBD1. The junction had 7 bases not matched to a gene; V was cut back by 0 bases and J by 2 bases. From germline, CDR1 is SGHDT and CDR2 YYEEEE. CDR3 length: 16 amino acids. For the CDR3, the DNA is TGTGCCAGCAGCTTGGCCAGGTCAGGGGGTAACACTGAAGCTTTCTTT. This encodes CASSLARSGGNTEAFF.

The V call is TRBV9, the J call TRBJ2-1, with D possibly matching TRBD2 (5 bases). There are 15 residues in the CDR3. The germline V gene encodes CDR1 SGDLS and CDR2 YYNGEE. Trimming took 4 bases from V and 7 from J, leaving 18 bases between them. CDR3 amino acids: CASSLNGLPSNEQFF. CDR3 nucleotides: TGTGCCAGCAGCCTTAACGGACTGCCGTCTAATGAGCAGTTCTTC.

V and J are TRBV5-1 and TRBJ2-7; 10 nucleotides align to TRBD1. The CDR3 runs to 14 residues. Germline V lookup: CDR1 SGHRS, CDR2 YFSETQ. J was trimmed by 5 bases and V by 0 bases; bases with no gene match: 2. The CDR3 region is CASSLGQGAHEQYF. DNA for the CDR3: TGCGCCAGCAGCTTGGGACAGGGGGCACACGAGCAGTACTTC.

The gene calls are TRBV21-1 and TRBJ1-1; TRBD1, the D gene given by the table, was not confirmed from the DNA. TRBV21-1 is noted as a pseudogene. The CDR3 has 15 amino acids. CDR3 sequence: CASSGRDRPKTEAFF. As DNA, the CDR3 is TGTGCCAGCAGCGGCCGGGACAGACCCAAAACTGAAGCTTTCTTT.

The chain employs TRBV4-1 and TRBJ2-1; D call uncertain. Trimming shortened V by 6 bases and J by 8 bases, and 14 bases separated the two germline ends. CDR3 size: 13 residues. The germline V gene has CDR1 MGHRA and CDR2 YSYEKL. The CDR3 spells CASRELKRDEQFF. CDR3 coding DNA: TGCGCCAGCAGGGAACTAAAACGGGATGAGCAGTTCTTC.

In its sample, this clone was seen once. The chain uses TRBV9 and TRBJ1-2; 7 positions agree with TRBD1. This CDR3 comprises 14 residues. Per germline, CDR1 SGDLS and CDR2 YYNGEE. With V trimmed by 4 bases and J by 11 bases, 14 bases remained unmatched. In DNA form, the CDR3 reads TGTGCCAGCAGCAGAGTCGGGGACAGCACCCTTTACACCTTC. This codes for CASSRVGDSTLYTF.

V gene TRBV28 combines with J gene TRBJ2-5, with 8 bases fitting TRBD1. V was clipped by 5 bases and J by 5 bases; unmatched bases: 10. This CDR3 contains 15 residues. Germline loops: CDR1 MDHEN, CDR2 SYDVKM. CDR3 nucleotides: TGTGCCAGCAGTCCAACAGGACAGGGCGTTGAGACCCAGTACTTC. This sequence encodes CASSPTGQGVETQYF.

The chain joins TRBV28 to TRBJ2-7; the D gene is possibly TRBD2 (6 bases). This CDR3 has 14 amino acids. In germline, CDR1 is MDHEN, CDR2 SYDVKM. V dropped 5 bases and J dropped 3 bases, with 14 bases sitting between them. CDR3 nucleotides: TGTGCCAGCAGTGCTGCGGGGTCAGGCTACGAGCAGTACTTC. Translating gives CASSAAGSGYEQYF.

The CDR3 here is CASNQAGGFQETQYF. The CDR3 region has the DNA TGTGCCAGCAATCAAGCGGGAGGCTTCCAAGAGACCCAGTACTTC. The chain employs TRBV28 and TRBJ2-5; 9 nucleotides align to TRBD2. CDR1 is MDHEN, CDR2 SYDVKM, per germline. The CDR3 is 15 amino acids. The V segment lost 7 bases and the J segment 1 base; nucleotides outside the gene matches: 7.

Notes on this clone: This sample also contains other DNA sequences that code for the same CDR3. CDR3 amino acids: CASSELAGGNEQFF. The DNA of the CDR3 is TGTGCCAGCAGTGAACTAGCGGGGGGGAATGAGCAGTTCTTC. The gene calls are TRBV6-1 and TRBJ2-1; 12 bases align to TRBD2. This CDR3 region has 14 residues. Germline CDR1 reads MNHNS; CDR2 reads SASEGT. V gave up 2 bases and J gave up 7 bases; unmatched junction bases: 0.

The rearrangement joins TRBV28 to TRBJ2-5, with 7 bases fitting TRBD1. The DNA matches TRBJ2-7 better at its end, which makes the J call doubtful. From germline, CDR1 is MDHEN and CDR2 SYDVKM. The CDR3 covers 14 residues. The CDR3 DNA is TGTGCCAGCAGAAGACAGGGAGAGGCCTACGAGCAGTACTTC. Translating it yields CASRRQGEAYEQYF.

The chain is built from TRBV29-1 and TRBJ2-7; 10 bases agree with TRBD1. V was pared by 7 bases and J by 1 base, with 19 bases of the junction left unmatched. CDR1 is SQVTM, CDR2 ANQGSEA, per germline. The CDR3 loop spans 18 amino acids. CDR3 nucleotides: TGCAGCGCCGCTCTCCGGGACAGGGGTACCCTTAAGTCCTACGAGCAGTACTTC. Amino acid sequence: CSAALRDRGTLKSYEQYF.

The chain is built from TRBV11-2 and TRBJ1-4, with D possibly being TRBD1 (6 bases). Trimming cost V 3 bases and J 5 bases, with 19 bases left between them. The CDR3 spans 17 residues. Germline V gives CDR1 SGHAT, CDR2 FQNNGV. In nucleotides, the CDR3 is TGTGCCAGCAGCTTTAAATCCGGGACACGCGTCAATGAAAAACTGTTTTTT. Translation gives CASSFKSGTRVNEKLFF.

This chain uses TRBV27 with TRBJ2-2; 8 bases fit TRBD1. Germline V gene data show CDR1 as MNHEY and CDR2 as SMNVEV (reference sequence). Trimming took 2 bases from V and 4 from J; bases not matched to a gene: 0. There are 14 residues in the CDR3. The CDR3 bases are TGTGCCAGCAGTTTAGACAGGGGCACCGGGGAGCTGTTTTTT. Translation: CASSLDRGTGELFF.

V usage is TRBV4-1 and J usage is TRBJ1-2, with 8 bases lining up with TRBD1. CDR1 and CDR2 from the germline V gene are MGHRA and YSYEKL. This CDR3 contains 15 residues. Trimming took 4 bases from V and 4 from J; bases not matched to a gene: 8. This CDR3 is CASSPGQGSFYGYTF. CDR3 nucleotides: TGCGCCAGCAGCCCTGGACAGGGTTCCTTCTATGGCTACACCTTC.

This chain links TRBV7-9 with TRBJ2-7, with D unresolved. V gave up 0 bases and J gave up 0 bases, with 6 bases separating them. The CDR3 totals 14 residues. Looked up from germline, CDR1 is SEHNR and CDR2 is FQNEAQ (reference sequence). CDR3 region: CASSLAPSSYEQYF. The CDR3 DNA follows: TGTGCCAGCAGCTTAGCCCCCAGCTCCTACGAGCAGTACTTC.

V is TRBV11-2 and J is TRBJ2-7; D gene unclear. Deletions cut 5 bases from V and 1 base from J, with 12 bases between. The CDR3 is made up of 14 amino acids. In germline, CDR1 is SGHAT, CDR2 FQNNGV. The CDR3 DNA sequence: TGTGCCAGCAGCCCAGAGTACGGGTCCTACGAGCAGTACTTC. Its translation: CASSPEYGSYEQYF.

This chain links TRBV9 with TRBJ2-7; 9 bases align to TRBD1. The CDR3 sequence is 15 residues long. From germline, CDR1 is SGDLS and CDR2 YYNGEE. The ends lost 4 bases at V and 4 bases at J; junction bases unmatched: 9. CDR3 sequence (DNA): TGTGCCAGCAGCCCAACAGGGGGCGTAGAATACGAGCAGTACTTC. Residues: CASSPTGGVEYEQYF. The full variable domain, completed using reference TRBV9 and TRBJ2-7, is DSGVTQTPKHLITATGQRVTLRCSPRSGDLSVYWYQQSLDQGLQFLIQYYNGEERAKGNILERFSAQQFPDLHSELNLSSLELGDSALYFCASSPTGGVEYEQYFGPGTRLTVT.

This clone showed up just a few times. V is TRBV27 and J is TRBJ1-2; 9 nucleotides match TRBD1. This CDR3 has 13 residues. V lost 6 bases and J lost 6; bases outside the gene matches: 5. The germline V gene has CDR1 MNHEY and CDR2 SMNVEV (reference sequence). The CDR3 sequence: CASRRTGEDGYTF. The DNA for the CDR3 is TGTGCCAGCAGACGGACAGGGGAGGATGGCTACACCTTC.

This chain joins TRBV4-1 and TRBJ2-1; D perhaps matches TRBD2 (5 bases). The CDR3 consists of 15 residues. Germline-derived CDR1 and CDR2 are MGHRA and YSYEKL. Between the trimmed V and J ends, which lost 4 bases and 0 bases, there was a span of 10 bases. The CDR3 spells CASSLGDISYNEQFF. The CDR3 DNA reads TGCGCCAGCAGCCTGGGAGACATCTCCTACAATGAGCAGTTCTTC.

This chain links TRBV9 with TRBJ2-3; weak D call: TRBD2 (5 bases). The CDR3 extends over 16 amino acids. Trimming pared 0 bases from V and 6 bases from J, leaving 17 bases between. Germline V gene lookup returns CDR1 SGDLS and CDR2 YYNGEE. The CDR3 loop is CASSVEPGTSLDTQYF. DNA for the CDR3: TGTGCCAGCAGCGTAGAGCCGGGAACCAGCCTGGATACGCAGTATTTT.

The genes are TRBV4-1 and TRBJ2-5, with 11 nucleotides matching TRBD1. Germline-derived CDR1 and CDR2 are MGHRA and YSYEKL. CDR3 size: 16 residues. J was trimmed by 5 bases and V by 3 bases; bases with no gene match: 8. The CDR3 DNA is TGCGCCAGCAGCCACCTAAGGGACAGGGGGTTGGAGACCCAGTACTTC. Translation gives CASSHLRDRGLETQYF.

The V call is TRBV28, the J call TRBJ1-2; D gene ambiguous. Trimming left V 6 bases short and J 4 bases short, with 15 bases between. Germline-derived CDR1 and CDR2 are MDHEN and SYDVKM. This CDR3 is 14 amino acids long. The CDR3 spells CASSSLTLVYGYTF. The CDR3 DNA sequence: TGTGCCAGCAGCTCCCTGACACTTGTCTATGGCTACACCTTC.

This chain uses TRBV27 with TRBJ2-7; D is possibly TRBD2 (6 bases). The CDR3 is 12 residues long. From germline, CDR1 is MNHEY and CDR2 SMNVEV (reference sequence). With 8 bases removed from V and 7 bases from J, the gap between germline ends came to 15 bases. CDR3 sequence: CASGPTGGEQYF. The CDR3 nucleotides read TGTGCCAGCGGGCCCACCGGAGGGGAGCAGTACTTC.

A single count supports this clone. The chain recombines TRBV7-9 with TRBJ2-1, with 10 positions matching TRBD1. This CDR3 has 15 amino acids. Germline assignment: CDR1 SEHNR and CDR2 FQNEAQ (reference sequence). J lost 7 bases, V lost 4 bases, and 7 bases had no gene match. CDR3 DNA sequence: TGTGCCAGCAGCTCAGCCCCGGGACAGGGGAATGAGCAGTTCTTC. Its protein product is CASSSAPGQGNEQFF.

The chain couples TRBV7-6 to TRBJ1-6, with no clear D. The V and J ends lost 3 bases and 6 bases respectively, with 15 bases between them. Germline lookup yields CDR1 SGHVS and CDR2 FNYEAQ. The CDR3 runs 16 residues. Here the CDR3 reads CASSFRDRTTNSPLHF. The CDR3 bases are TGTGCCAGCAGCTTTCGTGACCGGACTACTAATTCACCCCTCCACTTT.